Listed below are T cell receptor beta chains from one sample, sequenced in a study of T cells in Graves' hyperthyroidism and ophthalmopathy. TCRdb fed the multiplex PCR reads into MiXCR, producing one record per CDR3 protein. The sample shows fewer than 750,000 distinct CDR3 sequences, under 15% of them seen only once. Input material: blood. The receptors derive from a woman in her thirties or forties with Graves' ophthalmopathy. The CDR3 runs from the conserved cysteine through the conserved F or W. The D gene is left open where the match is weak. The listing skips clone size in some rows; elsewhere it reads once, few, many or a size class.

j_call v_call clone_size d_call cdr3_aa cdr3_nt
TRBJ2-3 TRBV19 many . CASTKGLSYTDTQYF TGTGCCAGTACCAAGGGACTTTCCTACACAGATACGCAGTATTTT
TRBJ2-6 TRBV11-2 many TRBD1 CASSPTSGGSGANVLTF TGTGCCAGCAGCCCCACCTCAGGGGGCTCTGGGGCCAACGTCCTGACTTTC
TRBJ1-2 TRBV6-2/TRBV6-3 many . CASRGQNTNMGYTF TGTGCCAGCCGCGGACAGAATACTAATATGGGCTACACCTTC
TRBJ2-7 TRBV6-2/TRBV6-3 . . CASSTVYEQYF TGTGCCAGCAGTACAGTATACGAGCAGTACTTC
TRBJ2-6 TRBV7-9 many . CASSLLAAGANVLTF TGTGCCAGCAGCTTATTGGCCGCTGGGGCCAACGTCCTGACTTTC
TRBJ2-4 TRBV6-2/TRBV6-3 many . CASRRGKWENIQYF TGTGCCAGCAGACGGGGAAAGTGGGAAAACATTCAGTACTTC
TRBJ1-1 TRBV28 many . CASSFIRVTEAFF TGTGCCAGCAGTTTTATAAGGGTCACTGAAGCTTTCTTT
TRBJ2-7 TRBV29-1 many . CSVEGAYEQYF TGCAGCGTTGAAGGAGCCTACGAGCAGTACTTC
TRBJ2-2 TRBV12-3/TRBV12-4 . . CASRHGWTGELFF TGTGCCAGCAGGCATGGGTGGACCGGGGAGCTGTTTTTT
TRBJ1-2 TRBV28 many . CASSLSQTYGYTF TGTGCCAGCAGTTTGAGTCAGACCTATGGCTACACCTTC
TRBJ1-3 TRBV30 many . CAWSWGRDGNTIYF TGTGCCTGGAGTTGGGGACGGGATGGAAACACCATATATTTT
TRBJ1-1 TRBV7-9 . . CASSLEGRVTEAFF TGTGCCAGCAGCTTAGAGGGCAGGGTCACTGAAGCTTTCTTT
TRBJ2-2 TRBV6-5 many . CASSYRAAGRSGELFF TGTGCCAGCAGTTACCGTGCAGCGGGTAGATCCGGGGAGCTGTTTTTT
TRBJ2-7 TRBV9 many . CASSVVVGPASYEQYF TGTGCCAGCAGCGTAGTTGTAGGGCCTGCATCCTACGAGCAGTACTTC
TRBJ1-5 TRBV12-3/TRBV12-4 . TRBD1 CASSMGQPPSPQHF TGTGCCAGCAGCATGGGACAGCCCCCTTCGCCCCAGCATTTT
TRBJ1-2 TRBV19 many TRBD1 CASSGRQGVTTNYGYTF TGTGCCAGTAGTGGCAGACAGGGGGTTACGACTAACTATGGCTACACCTTC
TRBJ2-2 TRBV6-5 many . CASSYSTDTGELFF TGTGCCAGCAGTTACTCGACTGATACCGGGGAGCTGTTTTTT
TRBJ2-2 TRBV19 many . CASESGVNTGELFF TGTGCCAGTGAATCGGGCGTGAACACCGGGGAGCTGTTTTTT
TRBJ1-2 TRBV6-5 . . CAGSYSPVYGYTF TGTGCCGGCAGTTACTCTCCGGTCTATGGCTACACCTTC
TRBJ1-3 TRBV15 . . CATSRDRGENTIYF TGTGCCACCAGCAGAGATCGGGGGGAAAACACCATATATTTT
TRBJ2-5 TRBV5-1 few TRBD2 CASSPGSGRETQYF TGCGCCAGCAGCCCAGGTAGCGGGAGAGAGACCCAGTACTTC
TRBJ1-5 TRBV6-1 . . CASSETGVQPQHF TGTGCCAGCAGTGAGACCGGGGTTCAGCCCCAGCATTTT
TRBJ2-4 TRBV28 few . CASSLPPGGGNIQYF TGTGCCAGCAGTTTACCCCCCGGAGGAGGGAACATTCAGTACTTC
TRBJ1-1 TRBV6-1 . . CASKMDYTEAFF TGTGCCAGCAAAATGGACTACACTGAAGCTTTCTTT
TRBJ1-2 TRBV5-1 many . CASSPQNYGYTF TGCGCCAGCAGCCCGCAGAACTATGGCTACACCTTC
TRBJ2-5 TRBV28 many TRBD1 CASSLNAGDRAQETQYF TGTGCCAGCAGTCTAAATGCTGGGGACAGGGCCCAAGAGACCCAGTACTTC
TRBJ2-1 TRBV28 . . CASSLDSRGYNEQFF TGTGCCAGCAGTTTAGACTCCCGGGGGTACAATGAGCAGTTCTTC
TRBJ2-7 TRBV19 many TRBD1 CASRPGQGELKQYF TGTGCCAGTAGGCCGGGACAGGGGGAGTTGAAGCAGTACTTC
TRBJ1-2 TRBV4-1 many TRBD1 CASSPWTGDYGYTF TGCGCCAGCAGCCCCTGGACAGGGGACTATGGCTACACCTTC
TRBJ2-7 TRBV29-1 few . CSVRPVSYEQYF TGCAGCGTTCGGCCAGTCTCCTACGAGCAGTACTTC
TRBJ1-2 TRBV20-1 . . CSARTTHRDGYGYTF TGCAGTGCTAGAACCACCCACAGGGATGGCTATGGCTACACCTTC
TRBJ2-6 TRBV10-3 . TRBD2 CAISAAGAGANVLTF TGTGCCATCAGTGCAGCGGGGGCTGGGGCCAACGTCCTGACTTTC
TRBJ1-5 TRBV18 . . CASSPQAGSNQPQHF TGTGCCAGCTCACCGCAAGCAGGGTCCAATCAGCCCCAGCATTTT
TRBJ1-6 TRBV28 once . CASSLLGAHSPLHF TGTGCCAGCAGTTTACTAGGGGCGCATTCACCCCTCCACTTT
TRBJ2-2 TRBV30 . . CAVEGHFANTGELFF TGTGCCGTCGAGGGGCACTTCGCGAACACCGGGGAGCTGTTTTTT
TRBJ1-1 TRBV4-1 . TRBD1 CASSQDPGGLTEAFF TGCGCCAGCAGCCAAGACCCAGGGGGCTTAACTGAAGCTTTCTTT
TRBJ1-1 TRBV12-3/TRBV12-4 few . CASSYQVFMNTEAFF TGTGCCAGCAGTTATCAGGTTTTCATGAACACTGAAGCTTTCTTT